The rows below give T cell receptor beta chains drawn from one sample of a study of OX40 agonist ivuxolimab in advanced cancers. The assay was immunoSEQ multiplex PCR, and TCRdb's table has in-frame clones only and misses some. This table has about 49,000 clones, around 81% appearing once. Sequenced here: CD4+ or CD8+ T cells sorted from blood, sampled in a trial of the OX40 agonist ivuxolimab. The receptors shown here come from an adult with an advanced solid tumor such as melanoma, head and neck, liver or kidney cancer. The CDR3 runs from the conserved cysteine through the conserved F or W. A D gene is named only where the DNA matches it firmly. Clone size is shown for a subset of rows, as once, few, many or a class of expanded clone.

d_gene	abundance	len	j_gene	v_gene	CDR3aa	CDR3nt
NA	once	13	TRBJ1-1	TRBV11-3	CACAMNVNTEAFF	TGTGCCTGCGCAATGAACGTGAACACTGAAGCTTTCTTT
NA	NA	14	TRBJ2-5	TRBV6-5	CASSPLANQETQYF	TGTGCCAGCAGCCCACTAGCTAACCAAGAGACCCAGTACTTC
NA	NA	12	TRBJ1-1	TRBV5-1	CASSLSNTEAFF	TGCGCCAGCAGCCTCTCGAACACTGAAGCTTTCTTT
NA	NA	15	TRBJ2-5	TRBV4-1	CASSQDPGYQETQYF	TGCGCCAGCAGCCAAGATCCAGGGTACCAAGAGACCCAGTACTTC
NA	NA	15	TRBJ1-6	TRBV28	CASRGESGISSPLHF	TGTGCCAGCAGGGGGGAGTCAGGGATTAGTTCACCCCTCCACTTT
TRBD2	NA	13	TRBJ2-1	TRBV27	CASSLLYGGEQFF	TGTGCCAGCAGTTTACTATACGGGGGGGAGCAGTTCTTC
TRBD1	NA	14	TRBJ2-7	TRBV29-1	CSVTGQGISYEQYF	TGCAGCGTTACCGGACAGGGCATTTCCTACGAGCAGTACTTC
NA	few	14	TRBJ1-1	TRBV7-9	CASSLAAGGTEAFF	TGTGCCAGCAGCTTAGCAGCGGGGGGGACTGAAGCTTTCTTT
NA	NA	14	TRBJ2-1	TRBV5-1	CASSLVDGYNEQFF	TGCGCCAGCAGCTTGGTGGACGGCTACAATGAGCAGTTCTTC
NA	NA	12	TRBJ2-3	TRBV4-2	CASSQAADTQYF	TGTGCCAGCAGCCAAGCGGCAGATACGCAGTATTTT
NA	NA	16	TRBJ1-1	TRBV25-1	CASSNTPREAQDFAFF	TGTGCCAGCAGTAACACTCCCAGGGAGGCCCAGGACTTCGCTTTCTTT
TRBD2	NA	15	TRBJ2-1	TRBV29-1	CSVDRGTSGYNEQFF	TGCAGCGTTGATCGGGGGACTAGCGGATACAATGAGCAGTTCTTC
NA	NA	14	TRBJ2-3	TRBV29-1	CSVDNFDPTDTQYF	TGCAGCGTTGATAATTTTGACCCCACAGATACGCAGTATTTT
NA	NA	15	TRBJ2-3	TRBV27	CASSLGERSTDTQYF	TGTGCCAGCAGTTTGGGGGAGCGTAGCACAGATACGCAGTATTTT
TRBD1	NA	13	TRBJ2-7	TRBV5-4	CASSIRDSYEQYF	TGTGCCAGCAGCATCCGGGACAGCTACGAGCAGTACTTC
NA	NA	14	TRBJ2-7	TRBV4-3	CASSQAPAGYEQYF	TGCGCCAGCAGCCAAGCCCCCGCCGGCTACGAGCAGTACTTC
NA	NA	13	TRBJ2-1	TRBV7-9	CASSLGAPDEQFF	TGTGCCAGCAGCTTAGGGGCACCTGATGAGCAGTTCTTC
NA	medium-sized	15	TRBJ1-1	TRBV16	CASSQWASLNTEAFF	TGTGCCAGCAGCCAATGGGCCAGCCTGAACACTGAAGCTTTCTTT
NA	NA	16	TRBJ1-5	TRBV28	CASSLYYGGGNQPQHF	TGTGCCAGCAGTTTATACTACGGGGGCGGCAATCAGCCCCAGCATTTT
TRBD1	NA	13	TRBJ2-7	TRBV19	CASTGTGRYEQYF	TGTGCCAGTACTGGGACAGGCCGCTACGAGCAGTACTTC
TRBD2	NA	17	TRBJ2-3	TRBV5-4	CASSERLAGISTDTQYF	TGTGCCAGCAGCGAAAGACTAGCGGGGATTAGCACAGATACGCAGTATTTT
NA	NA	16	TRBJ1-1	TRBV19	CASSILGRDLSTEAFF	TGTGCCAGTAGTATATTAGGGCGAGACTTGAGCACTGAAGCTTTCTTT
TRBD2	NA	15	TRBJ2-3	TRBV6-1	CASSWTSGRTDTQYF	TGTGCCAGCAGCTGGACTAGCGGACGCACAGATACGCAGTATTTT
NA	NA	13	TRBJ2-7	TRBV7-2	CASSLPAVYEQYF	TGTGCCAGCAGCTTACCTGCCGTCTACGAGCAGTACTTC
NA	NA	13	TRBJ2-7	TRBV5-1	CASSSGTSYEQYF	TGCGCCAGCAGCTCCGGGACAAGCTACGAGCAGTACTTC
NA	NA	15	TRBJ2-5	TRBV5-1	CASSNGDRLQETQYF	TGCGCCAGCAGCAATGGGGACCGTCTTCAAGAGACCCAGTACTTC
NA	many	13	TRBJ1-2	TRBV28	CASKDRYDYGYTF	TGTGCCAGCAAGGACAGATACGACTATGGCTACACCTTC
NA	NA	14	TRBJ1-5	TRBV2	CASSDGRGNQPQHF	TGTGCCAGCAGTGACGGCAGAGGCAATCAGCCCCAGCATTTT
NA	few	14	TRBJ1-4	TRBV10-2	CASSPDSYDEKLFF	TGCGCCAGCAGTCCGGACAGCTATGATGAAAAACTGTTTTTT
NA	NA	14	TRBJ1-1	TRBV5-5	CASSGTGGGTEAFF	TGTGCCAGCAGCGGAACCGGGGGAGGCACTGAAGCTTTCTTT
NA	NA	15	TRBJ1-4	TRBV4-3	CASSQGAGTNEKLFF	TGCGCCAGCAGCCAAGGGGCAGGGACTAATGAAAAACTGTTTTTT
NA	NA	15	TRBJ1-5	TRBV27	CASSSLPKGYQPQHF	TGTGCCAGCAGTTCTCTCCCAAAAGGGTATCAGCCCCAGCATTTT
NA	few	13	TRBJ2-7	TRBV27	CASSFAQGYEQYF	TGTGCCAGCAGTTTTGCCCAAGGGTACGAGCAGTACTTC
NA	NA	13	TRBJ1-1	TRBV28	CASSSVSNTEAFF	TGTGCCAGCAGTTCCGTTTCGAACACTGAAGCTTTCTTT
NA	NA	14	TRBJ1-1	TRBV28	CASSFHLMDTEAFF	TGTGCCAGCAGTTTCCACTTGATGGACACTGAAGCTTTCTTT
NA	NA	14	TRBJ2-1	TRBV7-9	CASSQSSSYNEQFF	TGTGCCAGCAGCCAAAGCAGCTCCTACAATGAGCAGTTCTTC
TRBD2	NA	15	TRBJ2-1	TRBV11-3	CASSLVRGAQGEQFF	TGTGCCAGCAGCTTAGTGCGGGGGGCTCAGGGTGAGCAGTTCTTC
NA	NA	15	TRBJ1-2	TRBV30	CAWSEVPGDYYGYTF	TGTGCCTGGAGTGAAGTTCCGGGGGATTACTATGGCTACACCTTC
NA	NA	13	TRBJ1-1	TRBV19	CASSIGVGTEAFF	TGTGCCAGTAGTATCGGGGTGGGCACTGAAGCTTTCTTT
TRBD1	NA	14	TRBJ1-1	TRBV28	CASSFSMTGREAFF	TGTGCCAGCAGTTTCTCGATGACAGGGAGGGAAGCTTTCTTT
NA	NA	15	TRBJ1-1	TRBV5-4	CATSLIRLMNTEAFF	TGTGCCACCAGCTTGATTAGGTTAATGAACACTGAAGCTTTCTTT
NA	NA	15	TRBJ1-1	TRBV6-1	CASRPEAGMNTEAFF	TGTGCCAGCAGGCCTGAGGCGGGGATGAACACTGAAGCTTTCTTT
NA	NA	14	TRBJ2-6	TRBV5-6	CASSGLSGANVLTF	TGTGCCAGCAGCGGCCTGTCCGGGGCCAACGTCCTGACTTTC
NA	NA	15	TRBJ1-1	TRBV4-3	CASSPANRVSTEAFF	TGCGCCAGCAGCCCCGCAAACAGGGTCTCCACTGAAGCTTTCTTT
TRBD2	NA	19	TRBJ2-2	TRBV9	CASSVGSSGRPRNTGELFF	TGTGCCAGCAGCGTAGGAAGTAGCGGGAGGCCCCGGAACACCGGGGAGCTGTTTTTT
NA	once	12	TRBJ1-1	TRBV5-1	CASKETNTEAFF	TGCGCCAGCAAAGAGACGAACACTGAAGCTTTCTTT
TRBD1	NA	13	TRBJ2-1	TRBV4-1	CASSPTGANEQFF	TGCGCCAGCAGCCCGACAGGGGCCAATGAGCAGTTCTTC
NA	NA	14	TRBJ2-2	TRBV7-9	CASSPPGVIGELFF	TGTGCCAGCAGCCCGCCGGGCGTAATAGGGGAGCTGTTTTTT
NA	NA	14	TRBJ2-1	TRBV27	CASSFLSANNEQFF	TGTGCCAGCAGTTTCCTTTCGGCTAACAATGAGCAGTTCTTC
TRBD1	NA	18	TRBJ1-2	TRBV27	CASSLSGQGGVRNYGYTF	TGTGCCAGCAGTTTGAGTGGACAGGGGGGAGTACGGAACTATGGCTACACCTTC
NA	NA	15	TRBJ2-5	TRBV4-1	CASSQVMVSQETQYF	TGCGCCAGCAGCCAAGTGATGGTTAGCCAAGAGACCCAGTACTTC
NA	NA	15	TRBJ2-1	TRBV19	CASSITESSYNEQFF	TGTGCCAGTAGTATAACGGAGAGCTCCTACAATGAGCAGTTCTTC
TRBD2	NA	15	TRBJ2-1	TRBV6-1	CASSSLAVSYNEQFF	TGTGCCAGCAGTTCCCTAGCGGTCTCCTACAATGAGCAGTTCTTC
NA	NA	13	TRBJ1-1	TRBV4-1	CASSQGTNTEAFF	TGCGCCAGCAGCCAGGGGACGAACACTGAAGCTTTCTTT
NA	NA	15	TRBJ2-7	TRBV6-5	CASIFEGGFSYEQYF	TGTGCCAGCATTTTCGAGGGGGGATTCTCCTACGAGCAGTACTTC
NA	NA	14	TRBJ1-3	TRBV7-9	CASSLQDPGDTIYF	TGTGCCAGCAGCTTACAGGACCCTGGCGACACCATATATTTT
NA	NA	16	TRBJ2-2	TRBV18	CASSPRQGSGTGELFF	TGTGCCAGCTCACCACGGCAGGGGTCGGGCACCGGGGAGCTGTTTTTT